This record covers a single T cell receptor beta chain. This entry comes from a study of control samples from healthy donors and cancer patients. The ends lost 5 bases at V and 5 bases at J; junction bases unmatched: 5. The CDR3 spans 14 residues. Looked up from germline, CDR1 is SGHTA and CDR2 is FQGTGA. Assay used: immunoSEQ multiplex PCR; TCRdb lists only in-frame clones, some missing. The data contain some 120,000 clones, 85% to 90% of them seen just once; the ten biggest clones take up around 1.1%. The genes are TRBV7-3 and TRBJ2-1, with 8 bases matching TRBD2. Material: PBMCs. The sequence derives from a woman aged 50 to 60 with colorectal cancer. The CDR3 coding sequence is TGTGCCAGCAGCATAGGACTAGCAGACAATGAGCAGTTCTTC. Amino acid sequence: CASSIGLADNEQFF.